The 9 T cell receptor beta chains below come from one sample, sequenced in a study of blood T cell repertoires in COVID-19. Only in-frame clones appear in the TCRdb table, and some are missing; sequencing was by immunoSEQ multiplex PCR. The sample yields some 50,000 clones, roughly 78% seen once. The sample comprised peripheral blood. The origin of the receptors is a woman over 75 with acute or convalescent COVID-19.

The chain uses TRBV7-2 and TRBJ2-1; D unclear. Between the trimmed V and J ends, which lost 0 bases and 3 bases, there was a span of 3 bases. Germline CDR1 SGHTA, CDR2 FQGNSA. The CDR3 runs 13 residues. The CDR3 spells CASSLARYNEQFF. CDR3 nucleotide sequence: TGTGCCAGCAGCTTAGCGCGCTACAATGAGCAGTTCTTC.

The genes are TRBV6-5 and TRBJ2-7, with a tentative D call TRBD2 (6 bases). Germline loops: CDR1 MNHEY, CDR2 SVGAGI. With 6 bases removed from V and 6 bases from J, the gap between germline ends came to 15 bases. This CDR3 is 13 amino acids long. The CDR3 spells CASRGPPGGEQYF. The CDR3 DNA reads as TGTGCCAGCAGAGGACCCCCCGGGGGCGAGCAGTACTTC.

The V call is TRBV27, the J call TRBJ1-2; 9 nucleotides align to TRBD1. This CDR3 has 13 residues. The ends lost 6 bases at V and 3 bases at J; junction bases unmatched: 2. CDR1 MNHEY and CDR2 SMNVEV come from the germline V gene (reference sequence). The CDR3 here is CASSGTGHYGYTF. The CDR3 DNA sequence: TGTGCCAGCAGCGGGACAGGGCACTATGGCTACACCTTC.

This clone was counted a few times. The CDR3 DNA reads TGTGCCAGCAGTGTAACAGTTGCAACTAATGAAAAACTGTTTTTT. As protein: CASSVTVATNEKLFF. This chain joins TRBV2 and TRBJ1-4; D not certain. V lost 4 bases, J lost 0 bases, and 9 bases lay in between. The V gene's germline CDR1 is SNHLY and CDR2 FYNNEI. The CDR3 is 15 residues long.

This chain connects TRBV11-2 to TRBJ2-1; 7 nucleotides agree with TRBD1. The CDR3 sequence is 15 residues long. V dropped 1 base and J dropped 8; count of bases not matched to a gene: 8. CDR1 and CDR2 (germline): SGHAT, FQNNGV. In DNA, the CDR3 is TGTGCCAGCAGCTTAGGGCAGGGGGTAGGGGATGAGCAGTTCTTC. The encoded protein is CASSLGQGVGDEQFF.

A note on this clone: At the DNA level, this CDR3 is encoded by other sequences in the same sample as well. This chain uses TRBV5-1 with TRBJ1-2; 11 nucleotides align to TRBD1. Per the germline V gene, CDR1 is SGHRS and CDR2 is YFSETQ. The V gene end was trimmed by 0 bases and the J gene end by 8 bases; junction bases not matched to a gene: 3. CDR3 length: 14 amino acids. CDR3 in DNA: TGCGCCAGCAGCTTGGCCGGGACAGGGGGAGGCTACACCTTC. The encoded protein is CASSLAGTGGGYTF.

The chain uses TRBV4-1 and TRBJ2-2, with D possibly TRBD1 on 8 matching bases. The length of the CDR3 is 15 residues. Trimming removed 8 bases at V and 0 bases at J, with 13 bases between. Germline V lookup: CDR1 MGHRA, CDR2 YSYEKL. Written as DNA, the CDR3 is TGCGCCAGCCACAGGGGGGGGACGAACACCGGGGAGCTGTTTTTT. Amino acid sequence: CASHRGGTNTGELFF.

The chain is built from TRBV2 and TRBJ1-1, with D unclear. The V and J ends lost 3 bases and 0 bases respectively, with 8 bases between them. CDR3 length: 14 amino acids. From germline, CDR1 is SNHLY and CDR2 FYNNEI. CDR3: CASSDNRLNTEAFF. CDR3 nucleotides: TGTGCCAGCAGTGATAACAGATTGAACACTGAAGCTTTCTTT. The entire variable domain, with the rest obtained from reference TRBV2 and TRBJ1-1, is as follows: EPEVTQTPSHQVTQMGQEVILRCVPISNHLYFYWYRQILGQKVEFLVSFYNNEISEKSEIFDDQFSVERPDGSNFTLKIRSTKLEDSAMYFCASSDNRLNTEAFFGQGTRLTVV.

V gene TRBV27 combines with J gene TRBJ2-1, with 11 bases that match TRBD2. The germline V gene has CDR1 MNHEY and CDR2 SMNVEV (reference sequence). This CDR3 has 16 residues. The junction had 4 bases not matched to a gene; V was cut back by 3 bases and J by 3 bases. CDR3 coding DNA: TGTGCCAGCAGTTTCCTCACTAGCGGGAGCTACAATGAGCAGTTCTTC. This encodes CASSFLTSGSYNEQFF.